This section outlines one T cell receptor (beta chain) sequence together with its context. Its antigen is currently unknown. The source of the sample is a study of cytomegalovirus exposure and HLA in healthy donors. Study-wide context: There were nearly 120 million unique TCR beta sequences, drawn from approximately 180 million T cells, in an earlier analysis. Study results and caveats: A later analysis linked a missense DCLRE1C variant to TCR beta V- and J-gene trimming.

The PCR had 60 Vbeta and 13 Jbeta primers. Here immunoSEQ multiplex PCR was the method, and the copy in TCRdb shows in-frame clones only, minus some. The sample has about 71,000 clones; about two thirds are singletons. The TCR originated in a man aged 40-55 years in good health and CMV-seropositive. The sample was PBMCs.

The CDR3 nucleotides are TGCGCCAGCAGCCAAAATCCCGCAGGGGGGAACCGGGATACGCAGTATTTT. This sequence encodes CASSQNPAGGNRDTQYF. V is TRBV4-3 and J is TRBJ2-3; tentative D call: TRBD1 (7 bases). The ends were cut back, 2 bases at V and 6 bases at J, with 21 bases in the middle. Germline values: CDR1 LGHNA, CDR2 YSLEER. CDR3 length: 17 amino acids.